This is a list of T cell receptor beta chains from one sample in a study of blood T cell repertoires in COVID-19. TCRdb's table, derived via immunoSEQ multiplex PCR, lists solely in-frame clones and lacks some. Here the sample spans 300,000 to 400,000 clones, approximately 89% being singletons. Source material: peripheral blood. These receptors came from a young woman who had recovered from COVID-19. CDR3s include the opening cysteine and the closing phenylalanine or tryptophan. The D gene is left open where the match is weak. Clone size is shown for a subset of rows, as once, few, many or a class of expanded clone.

v_gene: TRBV11-3
abundance: NA
j_gene: TRBJ1-1
d_gene: NA
CDR3nt: TGTGCCAGCAGCTCCGCCGGACAGCTGAACACTGAAGCTTTCTTT
CDR3aa: CASSSAGQLNTEAFF

v_gene: TRBV24-1
abundance: NA
j_gene: TRBJ1-2
d_gene: TRBD1
CDR3nt: TGTGCCACCAGTGATAGGACGGGACAGGGATATGGCTACACCTTC
CDR3aa: CATSDRTGQGYGYTF

v_gene: TRBV18
abundance: few
j_gene: TRBJ2-2
d_gene: NA
CDR3nt: TGTGCCAGCTCACCATTTAGCTCAGGGACGAACACCGGGGAGCTGTTTTTT
CDR3aa: CASSPFSSGTNTGELFF

v_gene: TRBV20-1
abundance: NA
j_gene: TRBJ1-2
d_gene: NA
CDR3nt: TGCAGTGCTCGGGGTGGAGGCTACACCTTC
CDR3aa: CSARGGGYTF

v_gene: TRBV18
abundance: NA
j_gene: TRBJ2-2
d_gene: TRBD1
CDR3nt: TGTGCCAGCTCATTTTCGGACAGGGGGACCGGGGAGCTGTTTTTT
CDR3aa: CASSFSDRGTGELFF

v_gene: TRBV2
abundance: NA
j_gene: TRBJ1-3
d_gene: NA
CDR3nt: TGTGCCAGCAGTGTGCTCGGGACACCGATGTTGAACTCTGGAAACACCATATATTTT
CDR3aa: CASSVLGTPMLNSGNTIYF

v_gene: TRBV5-1
abundance: NA
j_gene: TRBJ1-1
d_gene: NA
CDR3nt: TGCGCCAGCAGCTTGGCCGGACAGATGAACACTGAAGCTTTCTTT
CDR3aa: CASSLAGQMNTEAFF

v_gene: TRBV18
abundance: once
j_gene: TRBJ2-3
d_gene: TRBD2
CDR3nt: TGTGCCAGCTCGCCCCCCCGAGGACTAGCGGAGCGCACAGATACGCAGTATTTT
CDR3aa: CASSPPRGLAERTDTQYF

v_gene: TRBV3-1/TRBV3-2
abundance: NA
j_gene: TRBJ1-1
d_gene: TRBD1
CDR3nt: TGTGCCAGCAGCCAAGGGGACAGCTCCACTGAAGCTTTCTTT
CDR3aa: CASSQGDSSTEAFF

v_gene: TRBV5-4
abundance: NA
j_gene: TRBJ2-2
d_gene: TRBD2
CDR3nt: TGTGCCAGCAGCTTGCGGCTAGCGGGGAACACCGGGGAGCTGTTTTTT
CDR3aa: CASSLRLAGNTGELFF

v_gene: TRBV29-1
abundance: NA
j_gene: TRBJ2-1
d_gene: TRBD2
CDR3nt: TGCAGCGTTGCCCTAGCGGGAGGCGCTCTCCCGGGCTCCTACAATGAGCAGTTCTTC
CDR3aa: CSVALAGGALPGSYNEQFF

v_gene: TRBV30
abundance: NA
j_gene: TRBJ1-1
d_gene: NA
CDR3nt: TGTGCCTCCGCGGACCGGGGACTTTTT
CDR3aa: CASADRGLF

v_gene: TRBV19
abundance: NA
j_gene: TRBJ2-1
d_gene: NA
CDR3nt: TGTGCCAGTAGTATTGTTGTGCGTACGGTTGAGCAGTTCTTC
CDR3aa: CASSIVVRTVEQFF

v_gene: TRBV6-5
abundance: NA
j_gene: TRBJ2-5
d_gene: TRBD2
CDR3nt: TGTGCCAGCAGTTACGGCGGGAGGGCCTTGGAGACCCAGTACTTC
CDR3aa: CASSYGGRALETQYF

v_gene: TRBV6-5
abundance: NA
j_gene: TRBJ1-3
d_gene: NA
CDR3nt: TGTGCCAGCCTCGACGAGGGCCCCTCTGGAAACACCATATATTTT
CDR3aa: CASLDEGPSGNTIYF

v_gene: TRBV14
abundance: NA
j_gene: TRBJ2-1
d_gene: NA
CDR3nt: TGTGCCAGCAGCCAAGCCCCAAGCGAGGGAGTGGGCATTTATGAGCAGTTCTTC
CDR3aa: CASSQAPSEGVGIYEQFF

v_gene: TRBV7-2
abundance: NA
j_gene: TRBJ1-5
d_gene: NA
CDR3nt: TGTGCCAGCAGCTTATACGCGAATCAGCCCCAGCATTTT
CDR3aa: CASSLYANQPQHF

v_gene: TRBV3-1/TRBV3-2
abundance: NA
j_gene: TRBJ1-2
d_gene: NA
CDR3nt: TGTGCCAGCGCGAACAGGGAAGACTATGGCTACACCTTC
CDR3aa: CASANREDYGYTF

v_gene: TRBV9
abundance: NA
j_gene: TRBJ2-2
d_gene: TRBD2
CDR3nt: TGTGCCAGCAGCCCCTGGGACTACCTGGGCGGGGAGCTGTTTTTT
CDR3aa: CASSPWDYLGGELFF

v_gene: TRBV30
abundance: NA
j_gene: TRBJ1-2
d_gene: TRBD1
CDR3nt: TGTGCCTGGAGTATTCCCAATACCAGGGGGGCCCACACCTTC
CDR3aa: CAWSIPNTRGAHTF

v_gene: TRBV5-6
abundance: NA
j_gene: TRBJ2-3
d_gene: TRBD2
CDR3nt: TGTGCCAGCAGCCCTAGCGGGAGGGCCTGGACAGATACGCAGTATTTT
CDR3aa: CASSPSGRAWTDTQYF